One and the same sample provided the 27 T cell receptor beta chains below, sequenced in a study of blood T cell repertoires in COVID-19. Clones were read by immunoSEQ multiplex PCR, and TCRdb kept only the in-frame ones, dropping some. This table has under 350,000 clones, approximately 86% appearing once. Source material: PBMCs or T cells enriched from blood (not recorded which). Source of these receptors: a woman aged 18-30 years who had recovered from COVID-19.

The chain uses TRBV9 and TRBJ1-6; 9 bases align to TRBD1. The germline V gene encodes CDR1 SGDLS and CDR2 YYNGEE. The CDR3 has 15 amino acids. The junction had 6 bases not matched to a gene; V was cut back by 2 bases and J by 9 bases. Here the CDR3 reads CASSVAQGASSPLHF. The DNA for the CDR3 is TGTGCCAGCAGCGTCGCACAGGGGGCTAGTTCACCCCTCCACTTT.

The rearrangement joins TRBV29-1 to TRBJ2-1; 7 nucleotides line up with TRBD2. CDR1 SQVTM and CDR2 ANQGSEA come from the germline V gene. The junction had 16 bases not matched to a gene; V was cut back by 3 bases and J by 5 bases. CDR3 size: 17 residues. CDR3 residues: CSVDGGVPGLPDNEQFF. CDR3 nucleotides: TGCAGCGTTGACGGCGGAGTGCCGGGACTACCTGACAATGAGCAGTTCTTC.

The chain is built from TRBV13 and TRBJ2-1, with D perhaps TRBD2 (5 bases). The V gene lost 5 bases and the J gene lost 0 bases, with 11 bases spanning the gap. Germline V CDR1 and CDR2: PRHDT, FYEKMQ (reference sequence). This CDR3 comprises 15 residues. The CDR3 here is CASSPTRDSYNEQFF. CDR3 sequence (DNA): TGTGCCAGCAGCCCAACTCGGGACTCCTACAATGAGCAGTTCTTC.

The rearrangement joins TRBV5-4 to TRBJ2-7, with D possibly being TRBD1 (5 bases). This CDR3 is built from 14 residues. The ends were cut back, 4 bases at V and 7 bases at J, with 18 bases in the middle. Germline CDR1 and CDR2: SGHNT and YYREEE (reference sequence). The CDR3 is CASSIWGQFGEQYF. The CDR3 DNA sequence: TGTGCCAGCAGCATTTGGGGCCAGTTCGGGGAGCAGTACTTC.

V usage is TRBV12-2 and J usage is TRBJ2-3; the DNA was not used to check the table's D call, TRBD2. TRBV12-2 is labeled a pseudogene. The CDR3 loop spans 15 amino acids. The CDR3 region has the DNA TGTGCAAGTCGCTTAGGGGGACTATGCACAGATACGCAGTATTTT. Its protein is CASRLGGLCTDTQYF.

The rearrangement joins TRBV7-6 to TRBJ1-4; D is perhaps TRBD1 (5 bases). The CDR3 is 19 amino acids. V gave up 4 bases and J gave up 0 bases, with 21 bases separating them. Germline V CDR1 and CDR2: SGHVS, FNYEAQ. The CDR3 bases are TGTGCCAGCAGCTCCTCGACAGTGCTTCAGGGCACAACTAATGAAAAACTGTTTTTT. Its protein is CASSSSTVLQGTTNEKLFF.

This clone was found once. V usage is TRBV4-1 and J usage is TRBJ2-5, with 11 positions matching TRBD2. Germline trimming cut 8 bases from V and 5 bases from J; bases unmatched to any gene: 10. Germline V gives CDR1 MGHRA, CDR2 YSYEKL. CDR3 size: 15 residues. CDR3 residues: CASSPVAGGQETQYF. The DNA of the CDR3 is TGCGCCAGCTCCCCGGTAGCGGGGGGGCAGGAGACCCAGTACTTC.

The V and J genes are TRBV19 and TRBJ1-2; tentatively, D is TRBD1 (5 bases). CDR3 length: 12 amino acids. From germline, CDR1 is LNHDA and CDR2 SQIVND (reference sequence). Trimming removed 3 bases at V and 8 bases at J, with 10 bases between. The CDR3 DNA reads as TGTGCCAGTAGTATTCAGGGTCAAGGCTACACCTTC. Residues: CASSIQGQGYTF.

The rearrangement uses TRBV27 and TRBJ2-7, with 7 nucleotides matching TRBD2. Germline V gives CDR1 MNHEY, CDR2 SMNVEV (reference sequence). This CDR3 is built from 16 residues. The junction had 8 bases not matched to a gene; V was cut back by 0 bases and J by 3 bases. For the CDR3, the DNA is TGTGCCAGCAGTTTATCGGGCCAGCGGGATCTCTACGAGCAGTACTTC. This gives the protein CASSLSGQRDLYEQYF.

V is TRBV11-2 and J is TRBJ2-7; 12 nucleotides line up with TRBD2. The germline gives CDR1 SGHAT, CDR2 FQNNGV. V was pared by 4 bases and J by 6 bases, with 7 bases of the junction left unmatched. The CDR3 spans 15 residues. The CDR3 DNA reads as TGTGCCAGCAGCTCTAGCGGGGGGGGCGCGGTCGAGCAGTACTTC. This codes for CASSSSGGGAVEQYF.

The chain is built from TRBV29-1 and TRBJ2-4; 9 bases map to TRBD1. From germline, CDR1 is SQVTM and CDR2 ANQGSEA. The ends lost 6 bases at V and 6 bases at J; junction bases unmatched: 12. The CDR3 extends over 15 amino acids. The CDR3 spells CSVGGQGDPRNIQYF. In DNA, the CDR3 is TGCAGCGTGGGGGGACAGGGTGACCCAAGAAACATTCAGTACTTC. Complete variable domain (other parts from reference TRBV29-1 and TRBJ2-4): SAVISQKPSRDICQRGTSLTIQCQVDSQVTMMFWYRQQPGQSLTLIATANQGSEATYESGFVIDKFPISRPNLTFSTLTVSNMSPEDSSIYLCSVGGQGDPRNIQYFGAGTRLSVL.

The rearrangement uses TRBV7-9 and TRBJ1-2, with TRBD1 matching 7 bases. Trimming took 2 bases from V and 4 from J; bases not matched to a gene: 7. Germline CDR1 is SEHNR and CDR2 is FQNEAQ (reference sequence). The CDR3 runs 15 residues. The CDR3 DNA sequence: TGTGCCAGCAGCTTACTGCGGGACAGTCTCTATGGCTACACCTTC. Translated, it gives CASSLLRDSLYGYTF.

The chain has TRBV5-1 and TRBJ2-1; TRBD2 agrees at 14 bases. CDR1 SGHRS and CDR2 YFSETQ come from the germline V gene. Trimming cost V 4 bases and J 10 bases; bases outside gene matches: 7. The CDR3 runs 15 residues. This chain's CDR3 is CASSPRTSGGREQFF. The CDR3, as DNA: TGCGCCAGCAGCCCACGGACTAGCGGGGGGCGGGAGCAGTTCTTC.

The chain couples TRBV11-3 to TRBJ2-5; 8 nucleotides align to TRBD2. The germline V gene has CDR1 SGHNT and CDR2 YENEEA. The CDR3 runs 15 residues. The V gene end was trimmed by 3 bases and the J gene end by 3 bases; junction bases not matched to a gene: 6. This CDR3 reads CASSFGAGVEETQYF. DNA of the CDR3: TGTGCCAGCAGCTTCGGAGCGGGGGTAGAAGAGACCCAGTACTTC.

This clone occurred once. J is TRBJ1-4 and V is TRBV9; 7 bases match TRBD1. The germline V gene has CDR1 SGDLS and CDR2 YYNGEE. The V and J ends lost 3 bases and 11 bases, in that order; junction bases with no gene match: 10. The CDR3 is 14 residues long. The CDR3 spells CASSETGLSRKLFF. The CDR3 DNA follows: TGTGCCAGCAGCGAGACAGGGTTGAGTAGGAAACTGTTTTTT.

The chain links TRBV30 to TRBJ2-3, with 7 bases identical to TRBD2. CDR3 length: 13 amino acids. V was pared by 1 base and J by 3 bases, with 1 base of the junction left unmatched. Germline loops: CDR1 GTSNPN, CDR2 SVGIG (reference sequence). CDR3 DNA sequence: TGTGCCTGGAGTGGGGGGGGAACAGATACGCAGTATTTT. It yields the protein CAWSGGGTDTQYF.

V and J are TRBV18 and TRBJ2-3; unclear D gene. Trimming removed 5 bases at V and 5 bases at J, with 8 bases between. The CDR3 has 12 residues. CDR1 is KGHSH, CDR2 LQKENI, per germline. CDR3 coding DNA: TGTGCCAGCTCAGAGACACAAGATACGCAGTATTTT. Residues: CASSETQDTQYF.

The gene calls are TRBV7-6 and TRBJ2-7; 14 bases agree with TRBD2. The trim removed 1 base at V and 4 bases at J, leaving 6 bases unmatched. Germline V CDR1 and CDR2: SGHVS, FNYEAQ. The CDR3 runs 17 residues. CDR3 DNA: TGTGCCAGCAGCTTAGGGACTAGCGGGGGGCCTCGATACGAGCAGTACTTC. It specifies CASSLGTSGGPRYEQYF. Based on the CDR3 plus reference TRBV7-6 and TRBJ2-7, the full variable domain is GAGVSQSPRYKVTKRGQDVALRCDPISGHVSLYWYRQALGQGPEFLTYFNYEAQQDKSGLPNDRFSAERPEGSISTLTIQRTEQRDSAMYRCASSLGTSGGPRYEQYFGPGTRLTVT.

The chain links TRBV7-2 to TRBJ1-4; 8 nucleotides align to TRBD1. Germline CDR1 and CDR2: SGHTA and FQGNSA. The J segment lost 7 bases and the V segment lost 5 bases, leaving 9 bases of the junction unmatched. There are 15 residues in the CDR3. CDR3 protein: CASSDRTGIPEKLFF. The CDR3 DNA sequence: TGTGCCAGCAGCGACCGGACAGGGATTCCTGAAAAACTGTTTTTT.

This chain uses TRBV28 with TRBJ2-5, with 10 bases matching TRBD1. CDR3 length: 15 residues. CDR1 is MDHEN, CDR2 SYDVKM, per germline. V shed 8 bases, J shed 3 bases, and the junction held 9 bases outside the gene matches. CDR3 DNA: TGTGCCAGCCAAACCGGGACAGGGGCGAAAGAGACCCAGTACTTC. Translating it yields CASQTGTGAKETQYF. Based on the CDR3 plus reference TRBV28 and TRBJ2-5, the full variable domain is DVKVTQSSRYLVKRTGEKVFLECVQDMDHENMFWYRQDPGLGLRLIYFSYDVKMKEKGDIPEGYSVSREKKERFSLILESASTNQTSMYLCASQTGTGAKETQYFGPGTRLLVL.

This clone was seen a few times. The chain links TRBV10-3 to TRBJ2-7, with 8 bases lining up with TRBD2. Germline loops: CDR1 ENHRY, CDR2 SYGVKD. The CDR3 covers 15 residues. The trim removed 6 bases at V and 3 bases at J, leaving 10 bases unmatched. The CDR3 spells CAISFSGEAGYEQYF. The CDR3 region has the DNA TGTGCCATCAGCTTTAGCGGGGAGGCAGGCTACGAGCAGTACTTC.

The V call is TRBV9, the J call TRBJ2-7; TRBD1 matches 8 bases. Germline trimming cut 8 bases from V and 3 bases from J; bases unmatched to any gene: 4. Germline V lookup: CDR1 SGDLS, CDR2 YYNGEE. The CDR3 spans 12 residues. CDR3 residues: CARRQGFYEQYF. Written as DNA, the CDR3 is TGTGCCAGACGACAGGGGTTCTACGAGCAGTACTTC.

This sequence joins TRBV10-1 and TRBJ2-1; 11 positions agree with TRBD2. The CDR3 is 14 residues long. V shed 8 bases, J shed 6 bases, and the junction held 6 bases outside the gene matches. The germline V gene has CDR1 WNHNN and CDR2 SYGVQD (reference sequence). CDR3 nucleotide sequence: TGCGCCAGCCGCCCTAGCGGGAGGTTCAATGAGCAGTTCTTC. This sequence encodes CASRPSGRFNEQFF.

The CDR3 here is CASSRDRQNSPLHF. The CDR3 DNA reads TGTGCCAGCAGTCGGGACAGACAAAATTCACCCCTCCACTTT. The chain joins TRBV27 to TRBJ1-6; 7 bases align to TRBD1. The CDR3 contains 14 residues. In germline, CDR1 is MNHEY, CDR2 SMNVEV (reference sequence). J gave up 7 bases and V 5 bases, and 5 bases lay outside the gene matches.

This clone has just a few counts. This chain connects TRBV30 to TRBJ1-1, with D possibly TRBD1 on 5 matching bases. This CDR3 contains 11 residues. Germline V gives CDR1 GTSNPN, CDR2 SVGIG (reference sequence). The V and J ends lost 4 bases and 6 bases respectively, with 9 bases between them. The CDR3: CAWNWGAEAFF. CDR3 nucleotide sequence: TGTGCCTGGAACTGGGGGGCTGAAGCTTTCTTT.

The chain recombines TRBV19 with TRBJ2-1; a possible D gene is TRBD2 (6 bases). The germline gives CDR1 LNHDA, CDR2 SQIVND (reference sequence). This CDR3 comprises 16 residues. V dropped 7 bases and J dropped 2 bases, with 18 bases sitting between them. The CDR3 is CASTPPGGTPYNEQFF. As DNA, the CDR3 is TGTGCCAGTACCCCGCCCGGCGGGACCCCCTACAATGAGCAGTTCTTC.

This clone was counted at least ten times. This chain joins TRBV7-2 and TRBJ2-7; 8 bases align to TRBD1. The CDR3 is 16 amino acids. Germline CDR1 SGHTA, CDR2 FQGNSA. The trim removed 1 base at V and 6 bases at J, leaving 11 bases unmatched. Here the CDR3 reads CASSLEVSQGAGEQYF. The CDR3 coding sequence is TGTGCCAGCAGCTTAGAAGTTTCCCAGGGGGCCGGCGAGCAGTACTTC.